One and the same sample provided the 26 T cell receptor beta chains below, sequenced in a study of shared clonotypes between healthy human individuals. The naive CD8 population came from CD45RO-negative cells selected for CCR7, without terminally differentiated effector memory CD45RA+ cells. Sequenced by immunoSEQ multiplex PCR; TCRdb stores in-frame clones only, minus some. The table has about 1,800,000 clones, less than 95% seen once; the top ten hold more than 0.95%. Sequencing input: naive CD8+ T cells sorted from blood. The receptors shown here come from a young man in good health.

The CDR3 DNA is TGCGCCTCTAACGGAGCGGGGGACTCCTACAATGAGCAGTTCTTC. The encoded protein is CASNGAGDSYNEQFF. The chain combines TRBV5-1 with TRBJ2-1, with TRBD2 identical over 8 bases. Unmatched junction bases numbered 9, after V lost 10 bases and J lost 0 bases. The CDR3 covers 15 residues. Germline V gene lookup returns CDR1 SGHRS and CDR2 YFSETQ.

Only one count was recorded for this clone. CDR3 sequence: CASNNQGTDTQYF. The CDR3 DNA follows: TGTGCCAGCAACAATCAGGGGACAGATACGCAGTATTTT. The chain recombines TRBV7-9 with TRBJ2-3; D is perhaps TRBD1 (6 bases). CDR3 length: 13 residues. Germline V gene data show CDR1 as SEHNR and CDR2 as FQNEAQ (reference sequence). V dropped 7 bases and J dropped 3 bases, with 11 bases sitting between them.

J is TRBJ1-2 and V is TRBV29-1; a possible D gene is TRBD1 (5 bases). V dropped 3 bases and J dropped 4 bases, with 12 bases sitting between them. The CDR3 consists of 13 residues. Germline V gene lookup returns CDR1 SQVTM and CDR2 ANQGSEA. CDR3 sequence (DNA): TGCAGCGTTGACTTGACAGATGGCTATGGCTACACCTTC. The encoded protein is CSVDLTDGYGYTF.

The chain is built from TRBV5-1 and TRBJ2-7; 9 bases map to TRBD1. The CDR3 is 14 residues long. The V segment lost 4 bases and the J segment 2 bases; nucleotides outside the gene matches: 4. The germline V gene has CDR1 SGHRS and CDR2 YFSETQ. The CDR3 is CASSGTGIPYEQYF. CDR3 DNA sequence: TGCGCCAGCAGCGGGACAGGGATCCCCTACGAGCAGTACTTC.

The chain uses TRBV7-9 and TRBJ2-5; D ambiguous. CDR3 length equals 14 residues. The germline V and J ends were trimmed by 0 bases and 2 bases, with 7 bases remaining between them. Looked up from germline, CDR1 is SEHNR and CDR2 is FQNEAQ (reference sequence). CDR3 bases: TGTGCCAGCAGCTTAGCAGCACCTCAAGAGACCCAGTACTTC. Translation gives CASSLAAPQETQYF.

The genes are TRBV7-9 and TRBJ2-5, with TRBD1 matching 7 bases. This CDR3 region has 16 residues. CDR1 is SEHNR and CDR2 is FQNEAQ in the germline V gene (reference sequence). With V trimmed by 2 bases and J by 2 bases, 8 bases remained unmatched. The CDR3 region has the DNA TGTGCCAGCAGCTTATTACGGGACAGAGATCAAGAGACCCAGTACTTC. It specifies CASSLLRDRDQETQYF.

The CDR3 loop reads CASSQDSTLQYGYTF. CDR3 DNA sequence: TGCGCCAGCAGCCAAGATTCGACACTACAGTATGGCTACACCTTC. The V and J genes are TRBV4-1 and TRBJ1-2; D unresolved. The CDR3 contains 15 residues. V was pared by 0 bases and J by 5 bases, with 13 bases between. In germline, CDR1 is MGHRA, CDR2 YSYEKL.

This clone has only one observation. The chain has TRBV7-9 and TRBJ2-5; 7 positions agree with TRBD1. V was pared by 4 bases and J by 3 bases, with 5 bases of the junction left unmatched. Germline V CDR1 and CDR2: SEHNR, FQNEAQ (reference sequence). The CDR3 is made up of 14 amino acids. CDR3: CASSWGTEEETQYF. The CDR3 DNA follows: TGTGCCAGCAGCTGGGGGACAGAAGAAGAGACCCAGTACTTC.

The chain couples TRBV19 to TRBJ2-7; D is unresolved. This CDR3 comprises 15 residues. Trimming removed 4 bases from V and 2 bases from J, with 15 bases in between. Per germline, CDR1 LNHDA and CDR2 SQIVND (reference sequence). Here the CDR3 reads CASSTRWVGTYEQYF. DNA for the CDR3: TGTGCCAGTAGTACCCGGTGGGTGGGGACCTACGAGCAGTACTTC.

This clone was found once. The rearrangement joins TRBV30 to TRBJ2-7, with a tentative D call TRBD1 (6 bases). This CDR3 comprises 11 residues. The germline V gene has CDR1 GTSNPN and CDR2 SVGIG (reference sequence). V gave up 3 bases and J gave up 3 bases, with 6 bases separating them. In DNA, the CDR3 is TGTGCCTGGAGAGGGGGCTACGAGCAGTACTTC. Translation: CAWRGGYEQYF.

In this sample, this clone turned up once. V is TRBV28 and J is TRBJ1-5; possibly TRBD1 for D (5 bases). CDR1 is MDHEN and CDR2 is SYDVKM in the germline V gene. The CDR3 is 16 amino acids. Trimming cost V 5 bases and J 5 bases, with 19 bases left between them. The CDR3 DNA sequence: TGTGCCAGCAGTGGTCGGCCCTGGGGGGTGGATCAGCCCCAGCATTTT. This codes for CASSGRPWGVDQPQHF.

CDR3 bases: TGTGCCAGTACCGGGACACCCTATAATTCACCCCTCCACTTT. This encodes CASTGTPYNSPLHF. The chain employs TRBV28 and TRBJ1-6; a possible D gene is TRBD1 (6 bases). The CDR3 sequence is 14 residues long. V was trimmed by 9 bases and J by 2 bases, leaving 11 bases between them. Germline V CDR1 and CDR2: MDHEN, SYDVKM.

V usage is TRBV7-9 and J usage is TRBJ2-1; perhaps TRBD2 as D (5 bases). Germline V gene sequence: CDR1 SEHNR, CDR2 FQNEAQ (reference sequence). This CDR3 spans 14 amino acids. V lost 8 bases to trimming and J lost 7 bases, with 18 bases between them. CDR3 sequence: CASSGMGPDNEQFF. DNA of the CDR3: TGTGCCAGCTCCGGGATGGGCCCAGATAATGAGCAGTTCTTC.

V usage is TRBV7-9 and J usage is TRBJ2-3; D is tentatively TRBD1 or TRBD2 (5 bases each). The CDR3 totals 17 residues. The V gene's germline CDR1 is SEHNR and CDR2 FQNEAQ (reference sequence). V dropped 2 bases and J dropped 2 bases, with 17 bases sitting between them. The DNA for the CDR3 is TGTGCCAGCAGCTTATCCTTGGGGACGGACGCCACAGATACGCAGTATTTT. This codes for CASSLSLGTDATDTQYF.

The V gene is TRBV6-1, the J gene TRBJ2-1; TRBD2 matches 10 bases. Germline V gene sequence: CDR1 MNHNS, CDR2 SASEGT. The CDR3 consists of 15 residues. Trimming at V came to 8 bases and at J to 1 base, leaving 5 bases not matched to a gene. In DNA, the CDR3 is TGTGCCAGCCCGAGGACTAGCGGATCCTACAATGAGCAGTTCTTC. It encodes CASPRTSGSYNEQFF.

This chain joins TRBV6-1 and TRBJ2-5; D tentatively reads TRBD1 or TRBD2 (6 bases each). Trimming shortened V by 1 base and J by 4 bases, and 10 bases separated the two germline ends. Germline V gene data show CDR1 as MNHNS and CDR2 as SASEGT. CDR3 size: 14 residues. The CDR3: CASSEVGGRETQYF. CDR3 DNA sequence: TGTGCCAGCAGTGAAGTCGGGGGCAGAGAGACCCAGTACTTC.

The V and J genes are TRBV4-1 and TRBJ2-5, with TRBD1 matching over 8 bases. This CDR3 has 15 amino acids. The J segment lost 1 base and the V segment lost 4 bases, leaving 5 bases of the junction unmatched. Germline CDR1 and CDR2: MGHRA and YSYEKL. For the CDR3, the DNA is TGCGCCAGCAGCCTGAAGGACAGGGCCCAAGAGACCCAGTACTTC. It yields the protein CASSLKDRAQETQYF.

V is TRBV4-3 and J is TRBJ2-7; D possibly corresponds to TRBD2 (5 bases). Germline V CDR1 and CDR2: LGHNA, YSLEER. V was clipped by 0 bases and J by 9 bases, with 24 bases between them. The length of the CDR3 is 17 residues. Here the CDR3 reads CASSQELVTTGIRWQYF. The CDR3 coding sequence is TGCGCCAGCAGCCAAGAGCTGGTGACAACGGGGATTAGGTGGCAGTACTTC.

CDR3 in amino acids: CASRLTELALQAFF. CDR3 DNA: TGCGCCAGCAGGCTGACGGAGCTTGCACTGCAGGCTTTCTTT. The rearrangement links TRBV4-3 to TRBJ1-1; D unclear. Trimming took off 6 bases at V and 11 bases at J, with 22 bases between the two ends. Per the germline V gene, CDR1 is LGHNA and CDR2 is YSLEER. The CDR3 runs 14 residues.

The chain combines TRBV7-9 with TRBJ1-2; TRBD1 is a possible D gene (5 bases). Looked up from germline, CDR1 is SEHNR and CDR2 is FQNEAQ (reference sequence). The CDR3 is 14 amino acids. The ends were cut back, 4 bases at V and 5 bases at J, with 14 bases in the middle. The CDR3 bases are TGTGCCAGCAGCTCGTCCGGGGCGATATATGGCTACACCTTC. This sequence encodes CASSSSGAIYGYTF.

On this clone: The sample holds other DNA sequences that translate to the same CDR3. The gene calls are TRBV27 and TRBJ2-1; 12 bases fit TRBD2. Per germline, CDR1 MNHEY and CDR2 SMNVEV (reference sequence). After removal of 5 bases from V and 3 bases from J, the junction contained 2 bases not matched to a gene. The CDR3 is made up of 15 amino acids. CDR3 DNA: TGTGCCAGCAGTCTGACTAGCGGGGGCTACAATGAGCAGTTCTTC. It is translated as CASSLTSGGYNEQFF.

The J gene is TRBJ1-1, the V gene TRBV5-6, with TRBD1 matching over 7 bases. After removal of 4 bases from V and 0 bases from J, the junction contained 9 bases not matched to a gene. The CDR3 is made up of 16 amino acids. The germline V gene encodes CDR1 SGHDT and CDR2 YYEEEE. CDR3: CASSPGTAIMNTEAFF. Here the CDR3 DNA reads TGTGCCAGCAGCCCTGGGACAGCCATAATGAACACTGAAGCTTTCTTT.

J is TRBJ2-7 and V is TRBV15, with 7 bases lining up with TRBD1. The CDR3 covers 15 residues. Trimming took 1 base from V and 3 from J; bases not matched to a gene: 6. Germline lookup yields CDR1 LNHNV and CDR2 YYDKDF (reference sequence). Here the CDR3 DNA reads TGTGCCACCAGCAGAGGCAGGGGACAGATCTACGAGCAGTACTTC. It yields the protein CATSRGRGQIYEQYF.

The chain recombines TRBV27 with TRBJ2-1; TRBD1 matches at 8 bases. V lost 5 bases and J lost 9; bases outside the gene matches: 9. The germline V gene has CDR1 MNHEY and CDR2 SMNVEV (reference sequence). The CDR3 has 14 amino acids. The CDR3 spells CASSPGGAVVEQFF. DNA for the CDR3: TGTGCCAGCAGTCCAGGGGGCGCGGTGGTTGAGCAGTTCTTC.

The CDR3 sequence: CASSPTPGRSTTTAGELFF. The CDR3 DNA sequence: TGTGCCAGCAGCCCAACCCCAGGGAGGTCCACCACAACTGCCGGGGAGCTGTTTTTT. This chain connects TRBV7-9 to TRBJ2-2, with TRBD2 as a possible D gene (6 bases). Germline V gene data show CDR1 as SEHNR and CDR2 as FQNEAQ (reference sequence). Trimming took off 5 bases at V and 6 bases at J, with 28 bases between the two ends. The CDR3 runs to 19 residues.

V gene TRBV29-1 combines with J gene TRBJ1-1; the D gene is possibly TRBD1 (6 bases). CDR1 and CDR2 from the germline V gene are SQVTM and ANQGSEA. The CDR3 runs 13 residues. Deletions cut 8 bases from V and 1 base from J, with 14 bases between. CDR3 DNA sequence: TGCAGCACCAGGGGAGTTTCGAACACTGAAGCTTTCTTT. Translating gives CSTRGVSNTEAFF. Using reference TRBV29-1 and TRBJ1-1 for the parts outside the CDR3, the full variable domain is SAVISQKPSRDICQRGTSLTIQCQVDSQVTMMFWYRQQPGQSLTLIATANQGSEATYESGFVIDKFPISRPNLTFSTLTVSNMSPEDSSIYLCSTRGVSNTEAFFGQGTRLTVV.